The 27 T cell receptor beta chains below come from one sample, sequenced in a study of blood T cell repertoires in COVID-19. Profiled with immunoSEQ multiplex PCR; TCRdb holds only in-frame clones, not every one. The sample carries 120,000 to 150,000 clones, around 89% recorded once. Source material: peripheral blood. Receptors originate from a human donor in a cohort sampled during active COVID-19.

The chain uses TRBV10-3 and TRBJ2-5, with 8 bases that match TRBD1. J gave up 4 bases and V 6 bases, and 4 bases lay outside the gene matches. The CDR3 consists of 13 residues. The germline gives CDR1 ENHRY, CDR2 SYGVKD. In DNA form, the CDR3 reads TGTGCCATCAGGGACAGGGATATAGAGACCCAGTACTTC. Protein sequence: CAIRDRDIETQYF.

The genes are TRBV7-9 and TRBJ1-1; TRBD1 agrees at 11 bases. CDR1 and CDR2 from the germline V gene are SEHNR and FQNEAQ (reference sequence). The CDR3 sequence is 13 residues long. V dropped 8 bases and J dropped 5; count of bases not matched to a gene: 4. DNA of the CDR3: TGTGCCAGCGCCGGGACAGGGGGAACTGAAGCTTTCTTT. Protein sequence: CASAGTGGTEAFF.

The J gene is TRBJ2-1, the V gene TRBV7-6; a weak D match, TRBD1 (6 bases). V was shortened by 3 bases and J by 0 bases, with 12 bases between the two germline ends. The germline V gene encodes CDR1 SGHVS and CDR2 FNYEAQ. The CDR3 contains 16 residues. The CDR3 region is CASSFLGGSSYNEQFF. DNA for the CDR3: TGTGCCAGCAGCTTCCTTGGGGGCAGCTCCTACAATGAGCAGTTCTTC.

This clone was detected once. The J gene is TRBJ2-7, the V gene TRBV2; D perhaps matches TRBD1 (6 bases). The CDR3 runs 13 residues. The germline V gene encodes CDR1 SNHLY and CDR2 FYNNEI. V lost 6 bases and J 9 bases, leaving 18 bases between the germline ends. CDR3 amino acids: CASRATGALRQYF. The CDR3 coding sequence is TGTGCCAGCAGGGCGACAGGCGCCCTACGGCAGTACTTC.

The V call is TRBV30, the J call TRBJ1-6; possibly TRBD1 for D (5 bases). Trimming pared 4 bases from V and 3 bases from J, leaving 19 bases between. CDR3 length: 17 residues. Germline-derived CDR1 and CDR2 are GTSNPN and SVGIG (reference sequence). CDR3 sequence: CAWNRTPKSGYNSPLHF. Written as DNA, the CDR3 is TGTGCCTGGAATCGGACACCTAAATCGGGCTATAATTCACCCCTCCACTTT.

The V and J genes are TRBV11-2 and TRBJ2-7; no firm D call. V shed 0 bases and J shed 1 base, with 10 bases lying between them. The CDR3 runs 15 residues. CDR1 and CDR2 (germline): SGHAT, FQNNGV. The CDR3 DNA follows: TGTGCCAGCAGCTTAGAAAGTACCCTATCCTACGAGCAGTACTTC. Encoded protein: CASSLESTLSYEQYF.

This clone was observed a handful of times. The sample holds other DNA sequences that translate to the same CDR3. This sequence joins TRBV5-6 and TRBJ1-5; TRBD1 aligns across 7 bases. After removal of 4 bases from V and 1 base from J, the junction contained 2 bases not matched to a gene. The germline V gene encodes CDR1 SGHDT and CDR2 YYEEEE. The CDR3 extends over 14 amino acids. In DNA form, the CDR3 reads TGTGCCAGCAGCCTGGGACAGAGCAATCAGCCCCAGCATTTT. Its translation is CASSLGQSNQPQHF.

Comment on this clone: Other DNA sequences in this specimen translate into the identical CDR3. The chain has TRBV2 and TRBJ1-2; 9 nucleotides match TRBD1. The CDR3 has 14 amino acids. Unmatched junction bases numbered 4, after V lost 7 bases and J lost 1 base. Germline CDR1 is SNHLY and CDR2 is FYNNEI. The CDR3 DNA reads TGTGCCAGCATCCGGGACAGGGATAACTATGGCTACACCTTC. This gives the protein CASIRDRDNYGYTF. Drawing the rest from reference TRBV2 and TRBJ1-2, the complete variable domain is EPEVTQTPSHQVTQMGQEVILRCVPISNHLYFYWYRQILGQKVEFLVSFYNNEISEKSEIFDDQFSVERPDGSNFTLKIRSTKLEDSAMYFCASIRDRDNYGYTFGSGTRLTVV.

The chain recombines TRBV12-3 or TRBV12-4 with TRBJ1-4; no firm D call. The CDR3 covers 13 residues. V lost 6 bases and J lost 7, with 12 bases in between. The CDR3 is CASSRVEGEKLFF. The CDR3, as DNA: TGTGCCAGCAGCCGGGTCGAGGGTGAAAAACTGTTTTTT.

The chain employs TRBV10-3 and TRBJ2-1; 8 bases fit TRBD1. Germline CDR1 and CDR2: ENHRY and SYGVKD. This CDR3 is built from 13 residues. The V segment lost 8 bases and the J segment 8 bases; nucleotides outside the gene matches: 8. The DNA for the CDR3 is TGTGCCATCGGGAGACAGGGGCCCCATGAGCAGTTCTTC. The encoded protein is CAIGRQGPHEQFF.

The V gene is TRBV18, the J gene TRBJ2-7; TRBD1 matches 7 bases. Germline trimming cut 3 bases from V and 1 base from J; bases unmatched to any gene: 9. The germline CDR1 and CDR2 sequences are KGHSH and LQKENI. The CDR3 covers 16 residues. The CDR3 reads CASSPTRMTGSYEQYF. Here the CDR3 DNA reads TGTGCCAGCTCACCCACCCGAATGACAGGGTCCTACGAGCAGTACTTC.

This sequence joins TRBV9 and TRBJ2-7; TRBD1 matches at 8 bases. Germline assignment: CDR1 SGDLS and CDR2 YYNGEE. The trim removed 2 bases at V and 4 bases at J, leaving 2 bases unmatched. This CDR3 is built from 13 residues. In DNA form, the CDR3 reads TGTGCCAGCAGCGTGGGACAGGAGTACGAGCAGTACTTC. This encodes CASSVGQEYEQYF.

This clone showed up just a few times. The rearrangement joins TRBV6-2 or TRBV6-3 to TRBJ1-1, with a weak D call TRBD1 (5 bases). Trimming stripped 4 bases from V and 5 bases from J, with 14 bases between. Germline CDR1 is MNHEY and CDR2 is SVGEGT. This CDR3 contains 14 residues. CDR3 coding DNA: TGTGCCAGCAGTTCCCGGGCGGGGGGAACTGAAGCTTTCTTT. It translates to CASSSRAGGTEAFF.

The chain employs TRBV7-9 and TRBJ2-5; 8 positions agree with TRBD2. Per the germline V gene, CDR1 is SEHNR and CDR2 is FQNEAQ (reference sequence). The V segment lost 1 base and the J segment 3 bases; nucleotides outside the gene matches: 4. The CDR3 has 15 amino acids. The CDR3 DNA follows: TGTGCCAGCAGCTTAGATTTAGCGGGGAAAGAGACCCAGTACTTC. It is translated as CASSLDLAGKETQYF.

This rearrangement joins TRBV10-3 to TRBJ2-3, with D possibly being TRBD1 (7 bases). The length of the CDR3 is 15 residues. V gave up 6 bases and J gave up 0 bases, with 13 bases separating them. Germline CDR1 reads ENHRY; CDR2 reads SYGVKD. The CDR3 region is CAIRPGGTSTDTQYF. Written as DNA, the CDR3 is TGTGCCATCAGGCCAGGGGGGACTAGCACAGATACGCAGTATTTT.

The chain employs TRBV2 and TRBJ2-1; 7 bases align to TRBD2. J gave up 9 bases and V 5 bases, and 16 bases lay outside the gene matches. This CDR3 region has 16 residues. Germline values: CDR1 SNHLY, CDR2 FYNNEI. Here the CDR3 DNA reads TGTGCCAGCAGTCTGGGACCCGGGACCTCGGGGGGTGAGCAGTTCTTC. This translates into CASSLGPGTSGGEQFF.

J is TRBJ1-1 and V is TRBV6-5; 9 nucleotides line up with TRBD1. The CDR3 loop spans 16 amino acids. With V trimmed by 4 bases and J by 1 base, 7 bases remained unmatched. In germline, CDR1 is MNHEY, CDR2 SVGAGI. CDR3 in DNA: TGTGCCAGCAGTTTTGGACAGGGGCTGTCGAACACTGAAGCTTTCTTT. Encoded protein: CASSFGQGLSNTEAFF.

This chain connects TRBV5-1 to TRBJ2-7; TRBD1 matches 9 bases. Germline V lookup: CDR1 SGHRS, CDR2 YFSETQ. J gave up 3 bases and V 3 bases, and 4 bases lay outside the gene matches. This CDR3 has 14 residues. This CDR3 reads CASSWTGVGYEQYF. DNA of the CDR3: TGCGCCAGCAGCTGGACAGGGGTTGGCTACGAGCAGTACTTC.

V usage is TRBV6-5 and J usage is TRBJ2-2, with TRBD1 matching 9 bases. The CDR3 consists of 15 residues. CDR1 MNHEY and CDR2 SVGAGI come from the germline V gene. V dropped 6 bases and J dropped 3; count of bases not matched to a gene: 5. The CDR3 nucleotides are TGTGCCAGCAGATCCGGGACAGGGTACACCGGGGAGCTGTTTTTT. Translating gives CASRSGTGYTGELFF.

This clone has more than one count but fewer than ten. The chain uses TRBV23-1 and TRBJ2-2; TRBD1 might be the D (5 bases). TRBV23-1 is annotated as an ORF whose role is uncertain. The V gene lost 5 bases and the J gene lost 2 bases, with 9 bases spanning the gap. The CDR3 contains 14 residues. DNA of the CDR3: TGCGCCAGCAGTTGCCAGGGAAACACCGGGGAGCTGTTTTTT. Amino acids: CASSCQGNTGELFF.

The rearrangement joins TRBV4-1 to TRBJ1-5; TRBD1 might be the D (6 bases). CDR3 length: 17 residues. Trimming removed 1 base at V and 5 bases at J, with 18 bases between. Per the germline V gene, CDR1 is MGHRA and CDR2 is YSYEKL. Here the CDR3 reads CASSQGPGGRGHQPQHF. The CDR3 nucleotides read TGCGCCAGCAGCCAAGGGCCCGGGGGGCGTGGACATCAGCCCCAGCATTTT.

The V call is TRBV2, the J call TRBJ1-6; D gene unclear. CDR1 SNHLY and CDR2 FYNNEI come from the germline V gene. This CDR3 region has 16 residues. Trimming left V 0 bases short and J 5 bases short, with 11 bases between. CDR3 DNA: TGTGCCAGCAGTGAAGCTCGAGTGAAAAATAATTCACCCCTCCACTTT. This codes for CASSEARVKNNSPLHF.

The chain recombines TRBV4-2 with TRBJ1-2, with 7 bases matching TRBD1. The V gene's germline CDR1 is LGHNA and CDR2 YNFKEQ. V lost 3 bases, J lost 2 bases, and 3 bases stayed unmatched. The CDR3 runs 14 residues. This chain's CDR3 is CASSHPDRNYGYTF. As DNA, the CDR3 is TGTGCCAGCAGCCACCCGGACAGGAACTATGGCTACACCTTC.

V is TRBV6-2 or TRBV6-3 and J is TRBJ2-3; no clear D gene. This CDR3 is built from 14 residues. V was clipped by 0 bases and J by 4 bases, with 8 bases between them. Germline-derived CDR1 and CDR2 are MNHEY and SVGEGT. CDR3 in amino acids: CASSYSAVPDTQYF. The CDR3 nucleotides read TGTGCCAGCAGTTACTCGGCGGTGCCAGATACGCAGTATTTT.

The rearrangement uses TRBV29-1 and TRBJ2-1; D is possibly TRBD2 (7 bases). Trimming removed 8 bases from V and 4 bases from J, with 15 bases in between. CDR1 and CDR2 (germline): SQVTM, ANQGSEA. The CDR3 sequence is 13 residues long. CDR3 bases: TGCAGCACTGCTGCGGGGGCATACAATGAGCAGTTCTTC. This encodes CSTAAGAYNEQFF.

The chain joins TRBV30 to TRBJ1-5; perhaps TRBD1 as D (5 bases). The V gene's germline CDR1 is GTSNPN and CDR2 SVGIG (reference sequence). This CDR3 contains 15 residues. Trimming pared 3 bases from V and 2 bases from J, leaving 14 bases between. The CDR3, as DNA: TGTGCCTGGAGCCCAGGTCAAGGGGGCAATCAGCCCCAGCATTTT. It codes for CAWSPGQGGNQPQHF.

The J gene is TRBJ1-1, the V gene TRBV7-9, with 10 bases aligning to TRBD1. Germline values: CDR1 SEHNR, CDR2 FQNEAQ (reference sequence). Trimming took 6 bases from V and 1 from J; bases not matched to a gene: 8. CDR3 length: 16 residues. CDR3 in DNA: TGTGCCAGCAGGGAGGGACAGGGGAAATGGAACACTGAAGCTTTCTTT. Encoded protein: CASREGQGKWNTEAFF.